Below, 25 T cell receptor beta chains from the same sample are listed, as sequenced in a study of T cells in Graves' hyperthyroidism and ophthalmopathy. RNA transcripts gave rise to amplified TCR beta CDR3 regions. TCR CDR3 underwent first-round RT-PCR with the HTBI primer set. TCRdb re-called the multiplex PCR reads with MiXCR, one entry per CDR3 protein. This sample has 300,000 to 450,000 distinct CDR3 sequences, with roughly 15% found just once. The material sequenced was blood. These receptors were taken from a woman in her 30s with Graves' hyperthyroidism that later progressed to Graves' ophthalmopathy.

The gene calls are TRBV25-1 and TRBJ1-4, with D tentatively TRBD1 (6 bases). V lost 6 bases and J lost 4, with 15 bases in between. The CDR3 runs to 15 residues. The germline V gene encodes CDR1 MGHDK and CDR2 SYGVNS. CDR3 amino acids: CASSPNREGNEKLFF. The CDR3 DNA reads as TGTGCCAGCAGCCCCAACAGGGAGGGTAATGAAAAACTGTTTTTT.

This clonotype was detected only a few times. The chain carries TRBV7-9 and TRBJ2-7; D is perhaps TRBD1 or TRBD2 (6 bases each). The CDR3 totals 12 residues. The germline V and J ends were trimmed by 7 bases and 6 bases, with 13 bases remaining between them. Germline assignment: CDR1 SEHNR and CDR2 FQNEAQ (reference sequence). DNA of the CDR3: TGTGCCAGCACCCTTGGGGGGCTCGAGCAGTACTTC. It translates to CASTLGGLEQYF.

This clonotype was picked up many times. This sequence joins TRBV27 and TRBJ2-5, with D unresolved. V was shortened by 4 bases and J by 4 bases, with 10 bases between the two germline ends. The CDR3 is made up of 13 amino acids. Germline lookup yields CDR1 MNHEY and CDR2 SMNVEV (reference sequence). CDR3 amino acids: CASSSLLVETQYF. CDR3 DNA: TGTGCCAGCAGTTCCCTGTTGGTAGAGACCCAGTACTTC.

In its sample, this clonotype was seen many times. This rearrangement joins TRBV20-1 to TRBJ2-5; 11 bases line up with TRBD2. CDR3 length: 14 amino acids. CDR1 DFQATT and CDR2 SNEGSKA come from the germline V gene (reference sequence). The junction had 1 base not matched to a gene; V was cut back by 4 bases and J by 0 bases. CDR3 residues: CSATGLADQETQYF. In nucleotides, the CDR3 is TGCAGTGCTACGGGACTAGCGGACCAAGAGACCCAGTACTTC.

This clonotype was counted ten times or more. The gene calls are TRBV19 and TRBJ1-3; 7 nucleotides line up with TRBD1. V lost 5 bases, J lost 0 bases, and 10 bases stayed unmatched. This CDR3 has 17 residues. Germline V gene lookup returns CDR1 LNHDA and CDR2 SQIVND (reference sequence). The CDR3 protein is CASSSDRTAYSGNTIYF. CDR3 coding DNA: TGTGCCAGTAGTTCGGACAGGACCGCATACTCTGGAAACACCATATATTTT.

This clonotype showed up many times. The CDR3, as DNA: TGTGCCAGCAGTCTTTTATTCAGGGAGACAGGCAATTCACCCCTCCACTTT. Protein sequence: CASSLLFRETGNSPLHF. The V call is TRBV28, the J call TRBJ1-6, with TRBD1 as a possible D gene (6 bases). Germline V gene data show CDR1 as MDHEN and CDR2 as SYDVKM. V dropped 5 bases and J dropped 7 bases, with 21 bases sitting between them. The CDR3 runs 17 residues.

V gene TRBV5-6 combines with J gene TRBJ2-5, with 11 bases that match TRBD2. The germline CDR1 and CDR2 sequences are SGHDT and YYEEEE. Trimming cost V 5 bases and J 4 bases; bases outside gene matches: 13. The CDR3 loop spans 17 amino acids. DNA for the CDR3: TGTGCCAGCAGTTTAAAAGCGGGACTAGCGGTGATAGAGACCCAGTACTTC. Its translation is CASSLKAGLAVIETQYF.

This clonotype was recorded at least ten times. The gene calls are TRBV27 and TRBJ1-5; TRBD1 matches 9 bases. The CDR3 covers 14 residues. J gave up 6 bases and V 3 bases, and 3 bases lay outside the gene matches. The germline gives CDR1 MNHEY, CDR2 SMNVEV (reference sequence). The CDR3 loop reads CASSFGTGSQPQHF. DNA of the CDR3: TGTGCCAGCAGTTTCGGGACAGGGTCTCAGCCCCAGCATTTT.

In this sample, this clonotype turned up many times. The CDR3 DNA reads TGTGCCAGCATCTCCAGCGGGAGTGGCGACGAGCAGTACTTC. This gives the protein CASISSGSGDEQYF. The gene calls are TRBV12-3 or TRBV12-4 and TRBJ2-7; 8 nucleotides line up with TRBD2. Trimming took 7 bases from V and 5 from J; bases not matched to a gene: 10. CDR3 length: 14 amino acids.

The rearrangement uses TRBV7-9 and TRBJ1-2; 8 nucleotides match TRBD1. The length of the CDR3 is 17 residues. V shed 5 bases, J shed 5 bases, and the junction held 16 bases outside the gene matches. The germline V gene has CDR1 SEHNR and CDR2 FQNEAQ (reference sequence). CDR3 protein: CASSPHARQGAYYGYTF. For the CDR3, the DNA is TGTGCCAGCAGCCCCCACGCGCGGCAGGGGGCTTATTATGGCTACACCTTC.

This chain joins TRBV15 and TRBJ2-7; no reliable D call. The V end was cut by 0 bases, the J end by 3 bases, with 6 bases between. This CDR3 region has 13 residues. Per germline, CDR1 LNHNV and CDR2 YYDKDF (reference sequence). The CDR3 sequence: CATSREVGYEQYF. Written as DNA, the CDR3 is TGTGCCACCAGCAGAGAAGTCGGCTACGAGCAGTACTTC.

At least ten counts were recorded for this clonotype. CDR3 protein: CATSDGTSGVNTGELFF. The CDR3 nucleotides read TGTGCCACCAGTGACGGGACTAGCGGGGTAAACACCGGGGAGCTGTTTTTT. The V and J genes are TRBV24-1 and TRBJ2-2; 13 bases are a match to TRBD2. The CDR3 loop spans 17 amino acids. Germline V lookup: CDR1 KGHDR, CDR2 SFDVKD. With 4 bases clipped from V and 2 bases from J, the junction kept 3 bases outside the gene matches.

This sequence joins TRBV3-1 and TRBJ2-2, with D uncertain. Trimming took 1 base from V and 11 from J, leaving 14 bases between them. The V gene's germline CDR1 is LGHDT and CDR2 YNNKEL (reference sequence). The CDR3 totals 14 residues. CDR3 sequence reads: CASSQGADLAELFF. Written as DNA, the CDR3 is TGTGCCAGCAGCCAAGGGGCAGATCTCGCCGAGCTGTTTTTT.

This clonotype was counted at least ten times. This sequence joins TRBV11-2 and TRBJ2-3; 8 nucleotides line up with TRBD2. The CDR3 runs to 16 residues. Germline CDR1 reads SGHAT; CDR2 reads FQNNGV. V lost 0 bases, J lost 0 bases, and 2 bases stayed unmatched. The CDR3 sequence is CASSLEPGGSTDTQYF. DNA of the CDR3: TGTGCCAGCAGCTTAGAACCGGGAGGGAGCACAGATACGCAGTATTTT.

There are many counts of this clonotype. The gene calls are TRBV3-1 and TRBJ1-1; no clear D. The V end lost 0 bases, the J end lost 10 bases, and 6 bases lay between the germline ends. The CDR3 runs 11 residues. Germline CDR1 and CDR2: LGHDT and YNNKEL (reference sequence). The CDR3 bases are TGTGCCAGCAGCCAAGATGGCGTAGCTTTCTTT. Translating gives CASSQDGVAFF.

There are a few counts of this clonotype. The rearrangement links TRBV7-8 to TRBJ2-7; TRBD1 aligns across 9 bases. This CDR3 spans 16 amino acids. Germline V gene data show CDR1 as SGHVS and CDR2 as FQNEAQ. Losses at the gene ends were 4 bases for V and 5 bases for J; bases not matched to a gene: 12. CDR3 sequence (DNA): TGTGCCAGCAGCTCTCTAGCCCGGGACAGGGAACACGAGCAGTACTTC. Its protein product is CASSSLARDREHEQYF. The variable domain in full, completed from reference TRBV7-8 and TRBJ2-7, reads GAGVSQSPRYKVAKRGQDVALRCDPISGHVSLFWYQQALGQGPEFLTYFQNEAQLDKSGLPSDRFFAERPEGSVSTLKIQRTQQEDSAVYLCASSSLARDREHEQYFGPGTRLTVT.

This clonotype was counted many times. This rearrangement joins TRBV12-3 or TRBV12-4 to TRBJ1-1; D is ambiguous. V lost 0 bases and J 5 bases, leaving 10 bases between the germline ends. The CDR3 is 14 amino acids. In nucleotides, the CDR3 is TGTGCCAGCAGTTTAGCGAGGGAGTCGACTGAAGCTTTCTTT. Encoded protein: CASSLARESTEAFF.

This clonotype was seen many times. The V and J genes are TRBV28 and TRBJ1-6, with 7 bases identical to TRBD1. Unmatched junction bases numbered 5, after V lost 6 bases and J lost 6 bases. CDR3 length equals 14 residues. Germline CDR1 MDHEN, CDR2 SYDVKM. DNA for the CDR3: TGTGCCAGCAGAACCCGGGACAGTAATTCACCCCTCCACTTT. Translating gives CASRTRDSNSPLHF.

This clonotype has a count of ten or more. The chain uses TRBV27 and TRBJ1-6, with D possibly being TRBD1 (6 bases). Germline loops: CDR1 MNHEY, CDR2 SMNVEV (reference sequence). The V end lost 4 bases, the J end lost 9 bases, and 13 bases lay between the germline ends. There are 14 residues in the CDR3. DNA for the CDR3: TGTGCCAGCAGTTCACTCGAGGGGGGTTCACCCCTCCACTTT. It translates to CASSSLEGGSPLHF.

This clonotype was counted a single time. With a much larger clone just one base away, this may be a read error. V usage is TRBV29-1 and J usage is TRBJ2-3; 12 bases are shared with TRBD2. The CDR3 has 16 amino acids. V lost 7 bases, J lost 2 bases, and 10 bases stayed unmatched. Germline values: CDR1 SQVTM, CDR2 ANQGSEA. The DNA for the CDR3 is TGCAGCGCTAGCGGGAGGGCCCCCGCCACCACAGATACGCAGTATTTT. This codes for CSASGRAPATTDTQYF.

This clonotype was counted at least ten times. V is TRBV12-3 or TRBV12-4 and J is TRBJ1-1; unclear D gene. V lost 6 bases to trimming and J lost 1 base, with 12 bases between them. This CDR3 is built from 14 residues. The CDR3 coding sequence is TGTGCCAGCAGAACTTCGACAAGGAACACTGAAGCTTTCTTT. This gives the protein CASRTSTRNTEAFF.

This clonotype showed up just a few times. V is TRBV5-1 and J is TRBJ2-5, with 8 bases identical to TRBD2. This CDR3 contains 15 residues. Germline-derived CDR1 and CDR2 are SGHRS and YFSETQ. With 2 bases clipped from V and 5 bases from J, the junction kept 8 bases outside the gene matches. Here the CDR3 reads CASSLSGLAHETQYF. The CDR3 coding sequence is TGCGCCAGCAGCTTATCCGGACTAGCCCACGAGACCCAGTACTTC.

This clonotype has a count of ten or more. This chain joins TRBV27 and TRBJ2-7; 9 bases are shared with TRBD2. CDR3 length: 15 amino acids. V was pared by 6 bases and J by 4 bases, with 10 bases of the junction left unmatched. Germline V gene sequence: CDR1 MNHEY, CDR2 SMNVEV (reference sequence). CDR3 nucleotides: TGTGCCAGCAGCTCAATAGCGGGAGCGTGGTACGAGCAGTACTTC. This codes for CASSSIAGAWYEQYF.

This clonotype was observed at least ten times. The J gene is TRBJ2-1, the V gene TRBV20-1, with D unclear. In germline, CDR1 is DFQATT, CDR2 SNEGSKA (reference sequence). The CDR3 loop spans 15 amino acids. Trimming left V 0 bases short and J 2 bases short, with 11 bases between. The CDR3 nucleotides read TGCAGTGCTAGAGATGAAGCGAGAGCCTACAATGAGCAGTTCTTC. As protein: CSARDEARAYNEQFF.

V is TRBV29-1 and J is TRBJ1-1, with TRBD1 identical over 7 bases. Germline V gives CDR1 SQVTM, CDR2 ANQGSEA. With 5 bases clipped from V and 11 bases from J, the junction kept 8 bases outside the gene matches. The CDR3 runs 11 residues. Here the CDR3 DNA reads TGCAGCGTTCTAACAGGGGTGGAGGCTTTCTTT. Protein: CSVLTGVEAFF.